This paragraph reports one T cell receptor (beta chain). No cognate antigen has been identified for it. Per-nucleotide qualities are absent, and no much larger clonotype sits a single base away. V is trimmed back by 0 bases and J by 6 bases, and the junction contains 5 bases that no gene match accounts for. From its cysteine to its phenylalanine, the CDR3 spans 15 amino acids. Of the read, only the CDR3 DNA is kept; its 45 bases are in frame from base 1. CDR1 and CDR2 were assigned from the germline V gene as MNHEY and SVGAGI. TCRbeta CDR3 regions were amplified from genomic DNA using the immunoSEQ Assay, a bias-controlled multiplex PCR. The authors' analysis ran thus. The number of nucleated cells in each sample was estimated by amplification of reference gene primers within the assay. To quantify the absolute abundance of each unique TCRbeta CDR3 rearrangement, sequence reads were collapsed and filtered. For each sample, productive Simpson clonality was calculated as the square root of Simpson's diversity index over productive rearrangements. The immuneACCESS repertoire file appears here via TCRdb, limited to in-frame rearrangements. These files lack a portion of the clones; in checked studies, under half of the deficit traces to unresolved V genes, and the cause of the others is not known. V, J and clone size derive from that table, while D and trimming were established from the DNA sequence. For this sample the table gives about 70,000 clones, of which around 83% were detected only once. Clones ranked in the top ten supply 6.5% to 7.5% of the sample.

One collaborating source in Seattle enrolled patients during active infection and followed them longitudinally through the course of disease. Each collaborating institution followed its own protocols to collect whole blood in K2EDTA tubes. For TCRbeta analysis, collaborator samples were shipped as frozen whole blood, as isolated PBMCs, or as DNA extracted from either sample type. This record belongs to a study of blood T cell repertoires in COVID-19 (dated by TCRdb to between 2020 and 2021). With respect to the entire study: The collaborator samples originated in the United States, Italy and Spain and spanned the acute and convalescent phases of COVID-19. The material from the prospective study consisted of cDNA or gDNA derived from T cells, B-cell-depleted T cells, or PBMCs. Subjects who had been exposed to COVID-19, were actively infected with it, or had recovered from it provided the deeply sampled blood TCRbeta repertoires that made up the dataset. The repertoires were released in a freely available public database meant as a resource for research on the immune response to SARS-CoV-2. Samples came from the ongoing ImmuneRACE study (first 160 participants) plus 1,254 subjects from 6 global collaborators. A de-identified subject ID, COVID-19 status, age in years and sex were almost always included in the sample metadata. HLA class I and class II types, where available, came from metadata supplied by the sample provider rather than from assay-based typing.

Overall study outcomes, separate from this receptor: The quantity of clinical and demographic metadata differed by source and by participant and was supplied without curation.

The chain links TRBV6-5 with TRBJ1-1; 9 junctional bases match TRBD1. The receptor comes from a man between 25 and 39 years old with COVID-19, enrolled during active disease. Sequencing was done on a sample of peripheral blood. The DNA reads TGTGCCAGCAGTTACTCCACAGGGGGCGGGGCTGAAGCTTTCTTT. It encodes CASSYSTGGGAEAFF.